A selection of T cell receptor beta chains follows, all from one sample in a study of a mutant IDH1 vaccine in newly diagnosed glioma. TCRdb's table, derived via immunoSEQ multiplex PCR, lists solely in-frame clones and lacks some. Of 50,000 or so clones in the sample, roughly 80% were seen once. The input for sequencing was PBMCs, taken from a glioma patient treated with radiotherapy, temozolomide or both. The receptor set was obtained from a young man with glioma. The conserved cysteine and the conserved F or W are not part of the CDR3 here. Fields, in order: J gene, V gene, CDR3 length, CDR3 protein.

>TRBJ2-1|TRBV6-1|13
ASSDLQAGADEQF
>TRBJ2-6|TRBV5-1|16
ASSLSVPGSSGANVLT
>TRBJ1-2|TRBV6-5|12
ASSLGQSIYGYT
>TRBJ2-7|TRBV29-1|11
SVDLGFSYEQY
>TRBJ1-1|TRBV7-9|15
ASSSTLTGDMNTEAF
>TRBJ1-1|TRBV18|11
ASSQGTNTEAF
>TRBJ1-4|TRBV5-6|12
ASSYYRGREKLF
>TRBJ2-5|TRBV13|14
ASSLGLAGGQETQY
>TRBJ1-4|TRBV30|13
AWSGQGGFNEKLF
>TRBJ1-1|TRBV25-1|12
ASFGGEMNTEAF
>TRBJ2-3|TRBV5-1|12
ASSAQTSSDTQY
>TRBJ1-2|TRBV6-5|12
ASSYRGVHLEYT
>TRBJ2-1|TRBV30|14
AWTTPVGGSGNEQF
>TRBJ1-6|TRBV14|14
ASRPGMSSYNSPLH
>TRBJ1-1|TRBV4-1|12
ASSQVTANTEAF
>TRBJ2-3|TRBV2|10
ASSSTPHTQY
>TRBJ2-1|TRBV4-3|15
ASSQEASGGQYNEQF
>TRBJ2-7|TRBV6-1|16
ASSETTGGGTGSRGQY
>TRBJ2-7|TRBV5-6|14
ATSSNLQALSYEQY